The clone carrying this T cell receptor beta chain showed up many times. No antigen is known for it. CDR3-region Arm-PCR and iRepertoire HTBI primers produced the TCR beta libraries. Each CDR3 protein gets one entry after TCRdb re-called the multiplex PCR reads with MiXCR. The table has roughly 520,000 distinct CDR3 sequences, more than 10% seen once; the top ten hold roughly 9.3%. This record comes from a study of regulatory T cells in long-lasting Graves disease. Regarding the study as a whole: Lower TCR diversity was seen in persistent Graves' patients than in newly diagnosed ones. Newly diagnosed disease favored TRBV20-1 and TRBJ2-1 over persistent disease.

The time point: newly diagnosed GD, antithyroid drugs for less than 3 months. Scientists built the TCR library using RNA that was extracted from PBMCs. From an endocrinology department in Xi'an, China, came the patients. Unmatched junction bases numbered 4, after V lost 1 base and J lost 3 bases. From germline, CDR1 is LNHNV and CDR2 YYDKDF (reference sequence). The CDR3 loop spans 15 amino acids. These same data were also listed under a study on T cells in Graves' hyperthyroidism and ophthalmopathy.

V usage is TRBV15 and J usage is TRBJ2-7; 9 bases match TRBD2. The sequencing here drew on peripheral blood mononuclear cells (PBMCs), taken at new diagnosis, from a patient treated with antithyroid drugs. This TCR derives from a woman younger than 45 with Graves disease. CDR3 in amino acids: CATSRVAGGNYEQYF. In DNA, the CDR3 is TGTGCCACCAGCAGAGTTGCGGGAGGGAACTACGAGCAGTACTTC.